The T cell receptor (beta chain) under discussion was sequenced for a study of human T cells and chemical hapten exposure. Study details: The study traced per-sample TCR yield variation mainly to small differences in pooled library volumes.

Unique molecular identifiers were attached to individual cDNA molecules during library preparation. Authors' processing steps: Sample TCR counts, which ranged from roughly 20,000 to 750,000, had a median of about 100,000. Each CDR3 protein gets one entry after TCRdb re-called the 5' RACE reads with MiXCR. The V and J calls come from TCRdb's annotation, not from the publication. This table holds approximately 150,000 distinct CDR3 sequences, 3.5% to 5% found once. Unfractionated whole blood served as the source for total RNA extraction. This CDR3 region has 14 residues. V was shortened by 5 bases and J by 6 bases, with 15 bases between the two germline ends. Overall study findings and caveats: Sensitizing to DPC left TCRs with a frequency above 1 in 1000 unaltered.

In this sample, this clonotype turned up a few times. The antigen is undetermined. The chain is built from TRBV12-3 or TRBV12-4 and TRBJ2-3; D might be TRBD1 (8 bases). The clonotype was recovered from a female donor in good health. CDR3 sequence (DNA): TGTGCCAGCAGTCTTACAGGGGGAGGGGATACGCAGTATTTT. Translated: CASSLTGGGDTQYF.